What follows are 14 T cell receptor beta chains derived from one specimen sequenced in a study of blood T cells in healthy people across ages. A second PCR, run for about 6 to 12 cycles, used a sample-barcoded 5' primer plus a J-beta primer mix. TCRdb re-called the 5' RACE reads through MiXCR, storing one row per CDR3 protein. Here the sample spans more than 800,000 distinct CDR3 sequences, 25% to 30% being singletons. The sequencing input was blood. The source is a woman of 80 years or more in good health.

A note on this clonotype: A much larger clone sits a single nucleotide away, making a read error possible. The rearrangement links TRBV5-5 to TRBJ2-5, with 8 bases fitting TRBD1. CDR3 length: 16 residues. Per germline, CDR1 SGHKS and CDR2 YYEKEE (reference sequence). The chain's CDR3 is CASSSWTGKGQGTQYF. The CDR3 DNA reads TGTGCCAGCAGCTCTTGGACAGGGAAGGGGCAAGGGACCCAGTACTTC. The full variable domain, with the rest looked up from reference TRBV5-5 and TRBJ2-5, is DAGVTQSPTHLIKTRGQQVTLRCSPISGHKSVSWYQQVLGQGPQFIFQYYEKEERGRGNFPDRFSARQFPNYSSELNVNALLLGDSALYLCASSSWTGKGQGTQYFGPGTRLLVL.

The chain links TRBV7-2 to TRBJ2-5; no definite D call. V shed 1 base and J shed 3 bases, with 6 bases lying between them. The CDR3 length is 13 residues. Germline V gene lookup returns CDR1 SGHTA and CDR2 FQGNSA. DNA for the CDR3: TGTGCCAGCAGCTTAGGCACGAAAGAGACCCAGTACTTC. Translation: CASSLGTKETQYF.

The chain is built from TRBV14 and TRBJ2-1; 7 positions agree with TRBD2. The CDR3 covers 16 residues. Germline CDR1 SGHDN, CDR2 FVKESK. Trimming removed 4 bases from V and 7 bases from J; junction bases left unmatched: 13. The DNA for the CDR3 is TGTGCCAGCAGCCGAGGTCGGGGCGGGGGTAGTAATGAGCAGTTCTTC. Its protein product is CASSRGRGGGSNEQFF.

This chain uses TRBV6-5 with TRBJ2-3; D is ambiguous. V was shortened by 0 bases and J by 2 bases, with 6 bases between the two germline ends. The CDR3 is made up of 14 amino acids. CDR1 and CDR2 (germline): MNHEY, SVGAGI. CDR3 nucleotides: TGTGCCAGCAGTTACTCCGGAGCCACAGATACGCAGTATTTT. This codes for CASSYSGATDTQYF.

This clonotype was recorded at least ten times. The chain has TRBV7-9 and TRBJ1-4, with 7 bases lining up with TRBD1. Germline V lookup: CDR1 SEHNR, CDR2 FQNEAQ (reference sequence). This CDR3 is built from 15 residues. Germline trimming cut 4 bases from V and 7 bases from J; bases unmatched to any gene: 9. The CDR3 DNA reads TGTGCCAGCAGCTCCGAAGACAGGGATGGTGAAAAACTGTTTTTT. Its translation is CASSSEDRDGEKLFF.

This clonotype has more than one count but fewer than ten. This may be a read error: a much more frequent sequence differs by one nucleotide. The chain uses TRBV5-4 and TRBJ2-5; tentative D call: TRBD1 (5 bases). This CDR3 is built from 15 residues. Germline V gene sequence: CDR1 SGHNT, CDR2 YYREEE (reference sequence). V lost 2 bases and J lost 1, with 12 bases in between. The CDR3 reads CASSFKGCLQETQYF. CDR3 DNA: TGTGCCAGCAGCTTCAAGGGGTGCCTCCAAGAGACCCAGTACTTC. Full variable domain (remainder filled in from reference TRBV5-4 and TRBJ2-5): ETGVTQSPTHLIKTRGQQVTLRCSSQSGHNTVSWYQQALGQGPQFIFQYYREEENGRGNFPPRFSGLQFPNYSSELNVNALELDDSALYLCASSFKGCLQETQYFGPGTRLLVL.

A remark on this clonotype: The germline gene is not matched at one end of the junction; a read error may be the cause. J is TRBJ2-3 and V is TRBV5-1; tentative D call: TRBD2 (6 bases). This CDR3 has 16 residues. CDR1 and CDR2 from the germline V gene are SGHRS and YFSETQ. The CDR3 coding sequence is TGCGCCGGCAGCTTGGGAACTAGCCCGCTCGCAGATACGCAGTATTTT. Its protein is CAGSLGTSPLADTQYF.

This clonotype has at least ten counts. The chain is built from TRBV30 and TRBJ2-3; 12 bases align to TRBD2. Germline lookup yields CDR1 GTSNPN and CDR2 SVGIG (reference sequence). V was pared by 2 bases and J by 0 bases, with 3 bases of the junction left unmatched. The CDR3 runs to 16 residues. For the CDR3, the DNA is TGTGCCTGGAGTCCACTAGCGGGGGGTAGCACAGATACGCAGTATTTT. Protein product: CAWSPLAGGSTDTQYF.

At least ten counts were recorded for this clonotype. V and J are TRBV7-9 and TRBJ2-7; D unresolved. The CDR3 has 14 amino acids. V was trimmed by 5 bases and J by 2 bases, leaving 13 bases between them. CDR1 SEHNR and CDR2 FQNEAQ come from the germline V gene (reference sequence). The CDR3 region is CASSPFGRTYEQYF. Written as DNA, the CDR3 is TGTGCCAGCAGCCCTTTTGGACGGACCTACGAGCAGTACTTC.

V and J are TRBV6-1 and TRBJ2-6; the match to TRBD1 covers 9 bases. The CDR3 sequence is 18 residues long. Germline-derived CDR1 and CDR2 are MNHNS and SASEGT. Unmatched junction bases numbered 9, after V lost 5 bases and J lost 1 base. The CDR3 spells CASSKSGTGFSGANVLTF. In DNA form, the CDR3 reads TGTGCCAGCAGTAAATCCGGGACAGGGTTTTCTGGGGCCAACGTCCTGACTTTC.

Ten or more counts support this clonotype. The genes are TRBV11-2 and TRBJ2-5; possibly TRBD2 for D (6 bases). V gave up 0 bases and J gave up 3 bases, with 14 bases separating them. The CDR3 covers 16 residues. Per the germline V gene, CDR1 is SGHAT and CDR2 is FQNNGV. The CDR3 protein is CASSLDGGLGKETQYF. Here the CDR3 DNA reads TGTGCCAGCAGCTTAGATGGAGGGCTGGGTAAAGAGACCCAGTACTTC.

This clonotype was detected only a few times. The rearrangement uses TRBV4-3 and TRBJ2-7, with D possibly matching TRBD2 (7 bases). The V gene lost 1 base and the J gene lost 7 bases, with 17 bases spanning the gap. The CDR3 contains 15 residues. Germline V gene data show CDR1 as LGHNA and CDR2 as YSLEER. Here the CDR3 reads CASSQVGGAGGEQYF. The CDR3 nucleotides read TGCGCCAGCAGCCAAGTTGGGGGGGCCGGGGGTGAGCAGTACTTC.

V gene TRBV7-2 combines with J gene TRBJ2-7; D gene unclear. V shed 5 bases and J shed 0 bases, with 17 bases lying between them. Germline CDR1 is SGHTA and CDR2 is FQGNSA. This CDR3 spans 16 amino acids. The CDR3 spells CASSPHGDRYSYEQYF. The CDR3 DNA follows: TGTGCCAGCAGCCCCCACGGTGACCGCTACTCCTACGAGCAGTACTTC.

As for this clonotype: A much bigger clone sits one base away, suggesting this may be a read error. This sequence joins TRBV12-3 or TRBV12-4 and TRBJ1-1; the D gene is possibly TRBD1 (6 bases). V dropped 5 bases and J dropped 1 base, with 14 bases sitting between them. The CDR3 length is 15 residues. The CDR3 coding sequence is TGTGCCAGCAGTGCTCCAGGGGCCCGGAACACTGAAGCTTTCTTT. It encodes CASSAPGARNTEAFF.